The 17 T cell receptor beta chains given below trace back to one sample, sequenced in a study of blood T cell repertoires in COVID-19. Only in-frame clones appear in the TCRdb table, and some are missing; sequencing was by immunoSEQ multiplex PCR. The sample holds approximately 140,000 clones, 85% to 90% seen once. Sequenced material: peripheral blood. Receptor source: a woman aged 55-70 years with acute or convalescent COVID-19.

The chain recombines TRBV7-2 with TRBJ1-5; 9 nucleotides line up with TRBD1. The V gene end was trimmed by 2 bases and the J gene end by 3 bases; junction bases not matched to a gene: 5. The CDR3 totals 16 residues. The germline CDR1 and CDR2 sequences are SGHTA and FQGNSA. CDR3 protein: CASSLNGQGINQPQHF. The CDR3, as DNA: TGTGCCAGCAGCTTAAATGGACAGGGGATCAATCAGCCCCAGCATTTT.

This chain joins TRBV9 and TRBJ1-1, with D uncertain. This CDR3 is 14 amino acids long. Trimming removed 4 bases from V and 2 bases from J, with 12 bases in between. Germline CDR1 SGDLS, CDR2 YYNGEE. DNA for the CDR3: TGTGCCAGCAGCCCCCAGGCAGCCAACACTGAAGCTTTCTTT. Its translation is CASSPQAANTEAFF.

The chain has TRBV5-5 and TRBJ2-3, with TRBD1 as a possible D gene (6 bases). This CDR3 is built from 15 residues. V lost 2 bases and J lost 2, with 12 bases in between. From germline, CDR1 is SGHKS and CDR2 YYEKEE (reference sequence). The CDR3 bases are TGTGCCAGCAGCTTATACGACAGGTACACAGATACGCAGTATTTT. As protein: CASSLYDRYTDTQYF.

The chain links TRBV28 to TRBJ2-7, with 7 positions matching TRBD2. CDR3 size: 16 residues. Per germline, CDR1 MDHEN and CDR2 SYDVKM. V was pared by 1 base and J by 3 bases, with 9 bases of the junction left unmatched. CDR3 amino acids: CASSLSATSDFYEQYF. The CDR3 region has the DNA TGTGCCAGCAGTTTATCCGCCACTAGCGACTTCTACGAGCAGTACTTC.

This clone has just one count. This sequence joins TRBV7-9 and TRBJ1-2; D gene unclear. This CDR3 comprises 13 residues. The germline V gene encodes CDR1 SEHNR and CDR2 FQNEAQ (reference sequence). V was clipped by 5 bases and J by 2 bases, with 9 bases between them. CDR3: CASSRSENYGYTF. The CDR3 DNA sequence: TGTGCCAGCAGCCGCTCCGAGAACTATGGCTACACCTTC.

The rearrangement links TRBV11-2 to TRBJ2-4; 8 bases fit TRBD1. The CDR3 is 15 amino acids. J lost 6 bases, V lost 8 bases, and 12 bases had no gene match. Germline CDR1 and CDR2: SGHAT and FQNNGV. Here the CDR3 DNA reads TGTGCCAGCTTAGGACAGGGCCCTTGGGGAAACATTCAGTACTTC. Translated, it gives CASLGQGPWGNIQYF. The whole variable domain, remainder taken from reference TRBV11-2 and TRBJ2-4, is EAGVAQSPRYKIIEKRQSVAFWCNPISGHATLYWYQQILGQGPKLLIQFQNNGVVDDSQLPKDRFSAERLKGVDSTLKIQPAKLEDSAVYLCASLGQGPWGNIQYFGAGTRLSVL.

Remarks on this clone: At one of its ends the junction is not consistent with the germline gene, which may arise from a read error. The chain recombines TRBV3-1 (or the pseudogene TRBV3-2) with TRBJ2-6; tentatively, D is TRBD1 (5 bases). Germline V gene data show CDR1 as LGHDT and CDR2 as YNNKEL (reference sequence). CDR3 size: 15 residues. The CDR3 DNA follows: TGTGCCAGCAGTCAAGACAGCTCTGGGGCCAACGTCCTGACTTTC. Translation gives CASSQDSSGANVLTF.

The chain carries TRBV19 and TRBJ1-5; perhaps TRBD1 as D (6 bases). The CDR3 contains 15 residues. The V end lost 5 bases, the J end lost 0 bases, and 11 bases lay between the germline ends. Germline-derived CDR1 and CDR2 are LNHDA and SQIVND (reference sequence). This CDR3 is CASSVQGNSNQPQHF. The DNA of the CDR3 is TGTGCCAGTAGTGTACAGGGTAATAGCAATCAGCCCCAGCATTTT.

This rearrangement joins TRBV9 to TRBJ1-1; D is ambiguous. CDR1 SGDLS and CDR2 YYNGEE come from the germline V gene. CDR3 size: 14 residues. V was shortened by 0 bases and J by 1 base, with 7 bases between the two germline ends. CDR3 region: CASSVEPGNTEAFF. The CDR3 DNA reads as TGTGCCAGCAGCGTAGAACCGGGGAACACTGAAGCTTTCTTT. Based on the CDR3 plus reference TRBV9 and TRBJ1-1, the full variable domain is DSGVTQTPKHLITATGQRVTLRCSPRSGDLSVYWYQQSLDQGLQFLIQYYNGEERAKGNILERFSAQQFPDLHSELNLSSLELGDSALYFCASSVEPGNTEAFFGQGTRLTVV.

This clone was found once. This chain joins TRBV6-5 and TRBJ1-1; D is perhaps TRBD1 (5 bases). V lost 2 bases, J lost 1 base, and 11 bases lay in between. The CDR3 consists of 15 residues. Germline V gene sequence: CDR1 MNHEY, CDR2 SVGAGI. CDR3 residues: CASSYVGGANTEAFF. CDR3 nucleotides: TGTGCCAGCAGTTACGTCGGGGGTGCGAACACTGAAGCTTTCTTT.

This chain joins TRBV5-1 and TRBJ2-1; the match to TRBD1 covers 7 bases. CDR3 length: 16 amino acids. Germline V lookup: CDR1 SGHRS, CDR2 YFSETQ. Trimming took 4 bases from V and 0 from J; bases not matched to a gene: 7. The CDR3 sequence: CASSMQQGSSYNEQFF. The CDR3 DNA sequence: TGCGCCAGCAGCATGCAACAGGGGAGCTCCTACAATGAGCAGTTCTTC.

The chain has TRBV7-2 and TRBJ1-2, with D possibly TRBD1 on 6 matching bases. Trimming took 5 bases from V and 4 from J, leaving 14 bases between them. Looked up from germline, CDR1 is SGHTA and CDR2 is FQGNSA. There are 14 residues in the CDR3. CDR3 bases: TGTGCCAGCAGCCCCCAAACAGGGTTCTATGGCTACACCTTC. This codes for CASSPQTGFYGYTF.

Only a few counts were recorded for this clone. The chain carries TRBV6-5 and TRBJ2-7; D possibly corresponds to TRBD2 (5 bases). The germline V and J ends were trimmed by 0 bases and 6 bases, with 15 bases remaining between them. The CDR3 extends over 15 amino acids. Germline V gene lookup returns CDR1 MNHEY and CDR2 SVGAGI. The chain's CDR3 is CASSYSLGRGSEQYF. The CDR3 nucleotides read TGTGCCAGCAGTTACTCTTTGGGTCGCGGGTCCGAGCAGTACTTC.

The chain recombines TRBV6-6 with TRBJ2-1; D not resolved. CDR1 MNHNY and CDR2 SVGAGI come from the germline V gene (reference sequence). The CDR3 contains 14 residues. Between the trimmed V and J ends, which lost 4 bases and 8 bases, there was a span of 15 bases. The CDR3 is CASSSERPAYEQFF. As DNA, the CDR3 is TGTGCCAGCAGTTCCGAGCGCCCAGCCTATGAGCAGTTCTTC.

The CDR3 nucleotides are TGTGCCAGCAGCCCACGAGGGACTAGCGGGGGGGCCCTGGAGACCCAGTACTTC. Translation gives CASSPRGTSGGALETQYF. V usage is TRBV11-2 and J usage is TRBJ2-5, with 16 bases that match TRBD2. The germline CDR1 and CDR2 sequences are SGHAT and FQNNGV. Trimming cost V 5 bases and J 5 bases; bases outside gene matches: 11. This CDR3 contains 18 residues.

By proportion, this clone is medium-sized. The chain employs TRBV27 and TRBJ1-2, with D tentatively TRBD1 (5 bases). CDR3 length equals 18 residues. CDR1 and CDR2 from the germline V gene are MNHEY and SMNVEV (reference sequence). The V end lost 4 bases, the J end lost 0 bases, and 21 bases lay between the germline ends. In nucleotides, the CDR3 is TGTGCCAGCAGTTCTCGGAGGGGAGCAGTGACTTCTAACTATGGCTACACCTTC. It is translated as CASSSRRGAVTSNYGYTF.

The V gene is TRBV15, the J gene TRBJ2-5; no clear D gene. Looked up from germline, CDR1 is LNHNV and CDR2 is YYDKDF (reference sequence). V shed 0 bases and J shed 5 bases, with 7 bases lying between them. This CDR3 spans 13 amino acids. The CDR3 nucleotides are TGTGCCACCAGCAGAGATGTATTGGAGACCCAGTACTTC. Encoded protein: CATSRDVLETQYF.